A single sample gave rise to the 6 T cell receptor beta chains below, sequenced in a study of blood T cell repertoires in COVID-19. TCRdb keeps only in-frame clones here, not all; method: immunoSEQ multiplex PCR. The table lists 300,000 to 350,000 clones, roughly 86% of them singletons, with about 6.7% in the top ten. The sequenced material came from peripheral blood. These receptors were collected from an older woman with COVID-19, enrolled during active disease.

This clone was found a few times. The V and J genes are TRBV2 and TRBJ1-2; tentative D call: TRBD1 (5 bases). Germline CDR1 and CDR2: SNHLY and FYNNEI. This CDR3 spans 15 amino acids. Trimming took off 7 bases at V and 0 bases at J, with 15 bases between the two ends. The DNA for the CDR3 is TGTGCCAGCATTCCCGTCAGGGCCCCTAACTATGGCTACACCTTC. Amino acids: CASIPVRAPNYGYTF.

The genes are TRBV19 and TRBJ1-3, with D perhaps TRBD1 (5 bases). Trimming shortened V by 7 bases and J by 4 bases, and 11 bases separated the two germline ends. CDR1 LNHDA and CDR2 SQIVND come from the germline V gene (reference sequence). This CDR3 region has 13 residues. The CDR3 spells CASTSRAGNTIYF. CDR3 coding DNA: TGTGCCAGTACCTCCAGGGCCGGAAACACCATATATTTT.

Regarding this clone: Germline and junction disagree at one end, which may indicate a read error. This chain connects TRBV19 to TRBJ1-2; 9 bases line up with TRBD1. The germline CDR1 and CDR2 sequences are LNHDA and SQIVND (reference sequence). This CDR3 spans 14 amino acids. The DNA for the CDR3 is TGTGCCAGTAGTCCCCTCGGCGCCCCGGGACAGGGAAACTTC. Translating it yields CASSPLGAPGQGNF.

The chain carries TRBV2 and TRBJ1-5; 7 nucleotides line up with TRBD1. CDR1 is SNHLY and CDR2 is FYNNEI in the germline V gene. The CDR3 length is 15 residues. V lost 3 bases to trimming and J lost 7 bases; unmatched junction nucleotides: 9. CDR3 protein: CASSEVDREGQPQHF. CDR3 nucleotide sequence: TGTGCCAGCAGTGAGGTAGACAGGGAAGGACAGCCCCAGCATTTT.

The rearrangement joins TRBV3-1 (or the pseudogene TRBV3-2) to TRBJ2-7; 8 bases line up with TRBD1. CDR1 and CDR2 from the germline V gene are LGHDT and YNNKEL (reference sequence). The CDR3 covers 14 residues. V dropped 5 bases and J dropped 6; count of bases not matched to a gene: 9. CDR3 protein: CASSFRQGIFEQYF. CDR3 DNA: TGTGCCAGCAGCTTCCGACAGGGGATCTTCGAGCAGTACTTC.

The J gene is TRBJ2-7, the V gene TRBV5-1, with TRBD2 matching 11 bases. Germline loops: CDR1 SGHRS, CDR2 YFSETQ. V dropped 2 bases and J dropped 2; count of bases not matched to a gene: 3. The CDR3 runs to 15 residues. CDR3 residues: CASSLLAGVAYEQYF. CDR3 coding DNA: TGCGCCAGCAGCTTACTAGCGGGGGTCGCCTACGAGCAGTACTTC.